This TCR beta chain was sequenced during a study of blood T cell repertoires in COVID-19. Generated by immunoSEQ multiplex PCR, the TCRdb table keeps only in-frame clones and is missing some. Altogether some 60,000 clones are present, 85% to 90% being singletons, with the ten largest covering about 0.93%. Material: peripheral blood. The receptor comes from a man in his 70s with acute or convalescent COVID-19.

Written as DNA, the CDR3 is TGTGCCAGCAGGCCGGGACTAGCGGGTTTAGGGCAGTTCTTC. The encoded protein is CASRPGLAGLGQFF. The chain carries TRBV28 and TRBJ2-1; 12 bases line up with TRBD2. From germline, CDR1 is MDHEN and CDR2 SYDVKM. The CDR3 runs to 14 residues. Losses at the gene ends were 6 bases for V and 12 bases for J; bases not matched to a gene: 9.